These T cell receptor beta chains were read from a single sample in a study of blood T cell repertoires in COVID-19. Sequencing was performed with immunoSEQ multiplex PCR; in TCRdb, only in-frame clones are kept and a portion is missing. The data show about 140,000 clones, more than 85% seen once. Sequencing was done on a sample of peripheral blood. These receptors were collected from a human donor in a cohort sampled during active COVID-19. Each CDR3 is given with its conserved first and last residue. Fields, in order: J gene, V gene, D gene, clone size, CDR3 protein, CDR3 DNA. The D gene is left open where the match is weak. Size is omitted from some rows. Given values are once, few, many or a class for expanded clones.

>TRBJ1-2|TRBV7-9|.|.
CASSLASANYGYTF
TGTGCCAGCAGCTTAGCGTCAGCTAACTATGGCTACACCTTC
>TRBJ1-1|TRBV5-8|TRBD1|once
CASSLGQGVTEAFF
TGTGCCAGCAGCTTGGGACAGGGGGTGACTGAAGCTTTCTTT
>TRBJ1-1|TRBV4-2|.|once
CASSQDYPQVRMNTEAFF
TGTGCCAGCAGCCAAGATTACCCCCAGGTACGCATGAACACTGAAGCTTTCTTT
>TRBJ2-1|TRBV7-2|TRBD2|.
CASTRKVAGGKFFVTEQFF
TGTGCCAGCACCCGAAAAGTAGCGGGAGGGAAATTCTTTGTCACTGAGCAGTTCTTC
>TRBJ1-1|TRBV7-9|.|.
CASSLERYTEAFF
TGTGCCAGCAGCTTAGAACGGTACACTGAAGCTTTCTTT
>TRBJ1-2|TRBV6-5|.|.
CASSPGHGNNYGYTF
TGTGCCAGCAGCCCGGGACACGGAAACAACTATGGCTACACCTTC
>TRBJ2-7|TRBV10-2|.|.
CASSDPGQQSSYEQYF
TGCGCCAGCAGTGATCCTGGACAGCAGAGCTCCTACGAGCAGTACTTC
>TRBJ2-3|TRBV29-1|TRBD2|.
CSVEEGTSGGADTQYF
TGCAGCGTTGAAGAGGGGACTAGCGGGGGGGCCGATACGCAGTATTTT
>TRBJ2-7|TRBV2|TRBD1|.
CASSEGWGTGVLYEQYF
TGTGCCAGCAGTGAAGGGTGGGGGACAGGGGTTCTCTACGAGCAGTACTTC
>TRBJ2-7|TRBV7-2|TRBD2|.
CASSLRPGLAWCEQYF
TGTGCCAGCAGCTTACGTCCGGGACTAGCATGGTGCGAGCAGTACTTC
>TRBJ2-1|TRBV19|.|.
CASSITGYNEQFF
TGTGCCAGTAGTATTACAGGGTACAATGAGCAGTTCTTC
>TRBJ2-3|TRBV5-1|.|.
CATRPSEVTDTQYF
TGCGCCACCCGGCCCAGCGAGGTCACAGATACGCAGTATTTT
>TRBJ2-7|TRBV10-2|.|once
CASSPGGSGAFQSEQYF
TGCGCCAGCAGCCCCGGTGGGTCCGGAGCCTTCCAGAGCGAGCAGTACTTC
>TRBJ2-3|TRBV5-1|TRBD1|few
CASSSGTGQRTDTQYF
TGCGCCAGCAGCTCCGGGACAGGGCAGAGGACAGATACGCAGTATTTT
>TRBJ2-7|TRBV18|TRBD1|.
CASSPSGQSYEQYF
TGTGCCAGCTCACCATCGGGACAGTCCTACGAGCAGTACTTC
>TRBJ1-2|TRBV6-6|.|.
CASSHRDPGVGGYTF
TGTGCCAGCAGTCACAGGGACCCAGGGGTCGGAGGCTACACCTTC
>TRBJ2-3|TRBV7-3|TRBD2|.
CASSWSGGEDTQYF
TGTGCCAGCAGCTGGTCGGGGGGTGAGGATACGCAGTATTTT
>TRBJ2-1|TRBV5-6|.|.
CASSLAQGLSYNEQFF
TGTGCCAGCAGCTTGGCCCAGGGGTTGAGCTACAATGAGCAGTTCTTC
>TRBJ1-5|TRBV12-5|.|.
CASGLVTNGIWIQPQHF
TGTGCTAGTGGTTTGGTCACCAACGGGATTTGGATTCAGCCCCAGCATTTT